What follows are 19 T cell receptor beta chains derived from one specimen sequenced in a study of response to subunit inactivated influenza vaccine. TCRdb re-called the RT-PCR reads through MiXCR, storing one row per CDR3 protein. The table shows hundreds of thousands of distinct CDR3 sequences, with roughly 13% occurring only once. Sample: PBMCs from blood, taken about 40 days after vaccination. The receptors derive from a man aged 45-65 years who received an inactivated influenza vaccine.

The J gene is TRBJ1-1, the V gene TRBV7-2, with a weak D call TRBD1 (6 bases). Germline assignment: CDR1 SGHTA and CDR2 FQGNSA. With 4 bases removed from V and 0 bases from J, the gap between germline ends came to 12 bases. The CDR3 extends over 15 amino acids. CDR3 DNA: TGTGCCAGCAGCTCCGGGGGGCACATGAACACTGAAGCTTTCTTT. Protein: CASSSGGHMNTEAFF.

This clonotype was seen a handful of times. The J gene is TRBJ2-4, the V gene TRBV6-2 or TRBV6-3; D gene unclear. The ends were cut back, 6 bases at V and 0 bases at J, with 12 bases in the middle. This CDR3 spans 15 amino acids. CDR1 is MNHEY and CDR2 is SVGEGT in the germline V gene. In DNA, the CDR3 is TGTGCCAGCAGCAGAAAAGAACTAGCCAAAAACATTCAGTACTTC. As protein: CASSRKELAKNIQYF.

The chain joins TRBV19 to TRBJ2-2; 7 positions match TRBD2. After removal of 5 bases from V and 6 bases from J, the junction contained 9 bases not matched to a gene. The germline V gene encodes CDR1 LNHDA and CDR2 SQIVND (reference sequence). The CDR3 is made up of 15 amino acids. CDR3 in amino acids: CASSDAGEVPGELFF. The CDR3 nucleotides are TGTGCCAGTAGTGATGCGGGGGAGGTGCCCGGGGAGCTGTTTTTT.

This rearrangement joins TRBV15 to TRBJ2-7; 10 nucleotides align to TRBD1. The trim removed 7 bases at V and 4 bases at J, leaving 7 bases unmatched. The germline V gene has CDR1 LNHNV and CDR2 YYDKDF (reference sequence). CDR3 length: 14 amino acids. Here the CDR3 reads CATTLDRGHYEQYF. The CDR3 nucleotides are TGTGCCACCACCCTAGACAGGGGGCATTACGAGCAGTACTTC.

V gene TRBV6-1 combines with J gene TRBJ2-1; 9 bases map to TRBD1. The trim removed 5 bases at V and 3 bases at J, leaving 8 bases unmatched. Germline V gene lookup returns CDR1 MNHNS and CDR2 SASEGT. The CDR3 has 16 residues. In DNA, the CDR3 is TGTGCCAGCAGTCCCCCCGGGACAGGGAGCTACAATGAGCAGTTCTTC. This gives the protein CASSPPGTGSYNEQFF.

This chain connects TRBV15 to TRBJ2-7, with D perhaps TRBD2 (6 bases). V dropped 0 bases and J dropped 5 bases, with 14 bases sitting between them. This CDR3 comprises 15 residues. CDR1 is LNHNV and CDR2 is YYDKDF in the germline V gene (reference sequence). The CDR3 region has the DNA TGTGCCACCAGCAGAGATCCGGGAGCCGCGGACGAGCAGTACTTC. Translation: CATSRDPGAADEQYF.

The genes are TRBV4-2 and TRBJ2-3, with a tentative D call TRBD1 (6 bases). The CDR3 runs to 16 residues. Germline V gene data show CDR1 as LGHNA and CDR2 as YNFKEQ. V lost 5 bases, J lost 2 bases, and 17 bases lay in between. The CDR3 nucleotides read TGTGCCAGCAGCTCTCACCGGGACACCTACACAGATACGCAGTATTTT. As protein: CASSSHRDTYTDTQYF.

The chain couples TRBV12-3 or TRBV12-4 to TRBJ2-7; D ambiguous. Trimming removed 3 bases at V and 2 bases at J, with 8 bases between. The CDR3 is 13 residues long. The CDR3 DNA reads as TGTGCCAGCAGTTTCAGACTGCCCTACGAGCAGTACTTC. The encoded protein is CASSFRLPYEQYF.

This clonotype was detected only a few times. The chain is built from TRBV3-1 and TRBJ1-1; D gene uncertain. In germline, CDR1 is LGHDT, CDR2 YNNKEL (reference sequence). The CDR3 runs to 12 residues. V lost 1 base and J 6 bases, leaving 6 bases between the germline ends. The CDR3 coding sequence is TGTGCCAGCAGCCAAGTGAAAGCTGAAGCTTTCTTT. Translating gives CASSQVKAEAFF.

On this clonotype itself: An end of the junction does not agree with germline; a read error may underlie this. V and J are TRBV11-2 and TRBJ2-1; 13 positions agree with TRBD2. The CDR3 loop spans 17 amino acids. Looked up from germline, CDR1 is SGHAT and CDR2 is FQNNGV. This CDR3 reads CACRSGTSGATYNEQFF. CDR3 DNA: TGTGCCTGCAGGTCCGGGACTAGCGGGGCAACCTACAATGAGCAGTTCTTC.

This clonotype turned up a few times. In nucleotides, the CDR3 is TGTGCCAGCAGTACTGGGACAGGGGCGGACAATCAGCCCCAGCATTTT. Amino acids: CASSTGTGADNQPQHF. The rearrangement uses TRBV12-3 or TRBV12-4 and TRBJ1-5, with 10 bases that match TRBD1. Germline trimming cut 5 bases from V and 3 bases from J; bases unmatched to any gene: 7. This CDR3 has 16 amino acids.

The gene calls are TRBV20-1 and TRBJ1-4; TRBD1 matches at 7 bases. CDR3 size: 15 residues. Germline CDR1 DFQATT, CDR2 SNEGSKA (reference sequence). The trim removed 0 bases at V and 4 bases at J, leaving 5 bases unmatched. As DNA, the CDR3 is TGCAGTGCTAGAGATCCCCGGGACAGTAATGAAAAACTGTTTTTT. This gives the protein CSARDPRDSNEKLFF.

The CDR3 sequence is CASSQQGYGYTF. CDR3 sequence (DNA): TGTGCCAGCAGCCAACAGGGTTACGGCTACACCTTC. The chain couples TRBV7-9 to TRBJ1-2, with D possibly being TRBD1 (6 bases). Germline V gene data show CDR1 as SEHNR and CDR2 as FQNEAQ (reference sequence). Trimming removed 5 bases from V and 8 bases from J, with 12 bases in between. The length of the CDR3 is 12 residues.

This clonotype was detected a few times. This rearrangement joins TRBV15 to TRBJ2-7; possibly TRBD2 for D (5 bases). Germline CDR1 reads LNHNV; CDR2 reads YYDKDF (reference sequence). The CDR3 length is 15 residues. V gave up 0 bases and J gave up 4 bases, with 13 bases separating them. CDR3 in DNA: TGTGCCACCAGCAGAGATCGGGGTAAGACTTACGAGCAGTACTTC. Translating it yields CATSRDRGKTYEQYF.

This clonotype has ten or more counts. J is TRBJ1-5 and V is TRBV20-1, with 7 bases that match TRBD1. V lost 8 bases, J lost 2 bases, and 9 bases stayed unmatched. The CDR3 spans 14 residues. In germline, CDR1 is DFQATT, CDR2 SNEGSKA (reference sequence). CDR3 amino acids: CSTPNRGGNQPQHF. The CDR3 DNA sequence: TGCAGTACCCCCAACAGGGGTGGCAATCAGCCCCAGCATTTT.

There are a few counts of this clonotype. CDR3 sequence reads: CASSQGPIRETQYF. The CDR3, as DNA: TGTGCCAGCTCACAGGGCCCCATTCGAGAGACCCAGTACTTC. This chain connects TRBV18 to TRBJ2-5; D uncertain. Germline CDR1 and CDR2: KGHSH and LQKENI. With 4 bases removed from V and 4 bases from J, the gap between germline ends came to 13 bases. This CDR3 has 14 residues.

The chain has TRBV5-5 and TRBJ2-7; D is ambiguous. CDR3 length: 13 amino acids. Trimming cost V 5 bases and J 2 bases, with 11 bases left between them. CDR1 SGHKS and CDR2 YYEKEE come from the germline V gene (reference sequence). DNA for the CDR3: TGTGCCAGCAGTCCTGCTCCGACCTACGAGCAGTACTTC. Translating it yields CASSPAPTYEQYF.

This clonotype was counted many times. This chain connects TRBV7-8 to TRBJ1-6; weak D call: TRBD1 (5 bases). Germline CDR1 and CDR2: SGHVS and FQNEAQ. The length of the CDR3 is 15 residues. The V end was cut by 3 bases, the J end by 3 bases, with 9 bases between. CDR3 coding DNA: TGTGCCAGCAGCTTTAGACAGCACTATAATTCACCCCTCCACTTT. Residues: CASSFRQHYNSPLHF.

The genes are TRBV13 and TRBJ2-1, with 13 bases aligning to TRBD2. Germline CDR1 PRHDT, CDR2 FYEKMQ (reference sequence). CDR3 length: 16 amino acids. Losses at the gene ends were 4 bases for V and 8 bases for J; bases not matched to a gene: 8. CDR3 nucleotides: TGTGCCAGCAGCTACCCCGGGACTAGCGGGAAGGATGAGCAGTTCTTC. As protein: CASSYPGTSGKDEQFF. Variable domain in full (rest from reference TRBV13 and TRBJ2-1): AAGVIQSPRHLIKEKRETATLKCYPIPRHDTVYWYQQGPGQDPQFLISFYEKMQSDKGSIPDRFSAQQFSDYHSELNMSSLELGDSALYFCASSYPGTSGKDEQFFGPGTRLTVL.